These T cell receptor beta chains were read from a single sample in a study of chemoradiotherapy in HPV16-positive cancers. The table came from immunoSEQ multiplex PCR; TCRdb's copy has only in-frame clones and leaves some out. The sample contains more than 2,500 clones, approximately 79% of which appear only once. Material: tumor tissue, obtained from a patient who underwent chemoradiotherapy. These receptors originate from a human donor with HPV-associated anogenital cancer. Both conserved end residues are part of each CDR3. D genes are given only for firm matches. Clone size is stated in some rows and not others, as once, few, many or a class when expanded.

TRBJ1-6 | . | . | TRBV9 | TGTGCCAGCAGCGCAGACGCCAACTCCTATAATTCACCCCTCCACTTT | CASSADANSYNSPLHF
TRBJ1-2 | . | . | TRBV30 | TGTGCCTCGGACATGAACTATGGCTACACCTTC | CASDMNYGYTF
TRBJ2-1 | . | TRBD2 | TRBV4-2 | TGTGCCAGCAGCCCGACTAGCGGCCACAATGAGCAGTTCTTC | CASSPTSGHNEQFF
TRBJ2-3 | . | . | TRBV5-1 | TGCGCCAGCAGCGCCATGGGCGGCAGGGCATGGACAGATACGCAGTATTTT | CASSAMGGRAWTDTQYF
TRBJ2-3 | . | TRBD2 | TRBV19 | TGTGCCAGTAGTATGACGGCTAGCGGGAGCAACACAGATACGCAGTATTTT | CASSMTASGSNTDTQYF
TRBJ1-1 | . | . | TRBV5-1 | TGCGCCAGCAGCCTTGATGGGACACTGAACACTGAAGCTTTCTTT | CASSLDGTLNTEAFF
TRBJ2-2 | . | . | TRBV6-5 | TGTGCCAGCAGTAGGGTCGGCTATCTCACCGGGGAGCTGTTTTTT | CASSRVGYLTGELFF
TRBJ2-1 | once | . | TRBV6-6 | TGTGCCAGCAGCCCGGGAAATTACAATGAGCAGTTCTTC | CASSPGNYNEQFF
TRBJ2-7 | . | . | TRBV2 | TGTGCCAGCAGTGAAGGACGTGGCGAGCAGTACTTC | CASSEGRGEQYF
TRBJ2-1 | . | . | TRBV7-2 | TGTGCCAGCAGCCCGCGGGCGACCCATGAGCAGTTCTTC | CASSPRATHEQFF
TRBJ1-5 | hyperexpanded | . | TRBV27 | TGTGCCAGCAGTTTGAGAAGGGAGCACAAACAGCCCCAGCATTTT | CASSLRREHKQPQHF
TRBJ1-3 | . | . | TRBV29-1 | TGCAGCTCAAACGACAGAACTGGAAACACCATATATTTT | CSSNDRTGNTIYF
TRBJ2-3 | . | . | TRBV19 | TGTGCCAGTAGAACAGGGGGCGGGGGGGATACGCAGTATTTT | CASRTGGGGDTQYF
TRBJ2-1 | . | . | TRBV29-1 | TGCAGCGTTGAAGATCTTACGAGTGAGCAGTTCTTC | CSVEDLTSEQFF
TRBJ2-5 | once | TRBD1 | TRBV30 | TGTGCCCGGCGGGACAGGGGGATGGGGGAGACCCAGTACTTC | CARRDRGMGETQYF
TRBJ1-1 | . | . | TRBV7-9 | TGTGCCAGCAGCTCGCGGACAGTGACCGAAGCTTTCTTT | CASSSRTVTEAFF
TRBJ2-3 | . | TRBD2 | TRBV6-1 | TGTGCCATAAGAGATTACGGGGGGAGCACAGATACGCAGTATTTT | CAIRDYGGSTDTQYF
TRBJ2-7 | . | TRBD1 | TRBV19 | TGTGCCAGTAGTCGCTCGAGACAGGGCAACGAGCAGTACTTC | CASSRSRQGNEQYF
TRBJ2-5 | . | . | TRBV2 | TGTGCCAGCAGCCAACCTGACAGCCAAGAGACCCAGTACTTC | CASSQPDSQETQYF
TRBJ1-1 | few | . | TRBV29-1 | TGCAGCGCCGTGGAAGGACATACTTTCACTGAAGCTTTCTTT | CSAVEGHTFTEAFF
TRBJ1-2 | . | . | TRBV10-1 | TGCGCCAGCAGTGAGTCGAACTCCCTGGGAATCCGCGGCTACACCTTC | CASSESNSLGIRGYTF
TRBJ1-2 | . | . | TRBV9 | TGTGCCAGCAGCGTGGGGGGTAACTATGGCTACACCTTC | CASSVGGNYGYTF
TRBJ2-5 | . | . | TRBV6-5 | TGTGCCAGCAGTCCGTTGCAGACCCAAGAGACCCAGTACTTC | CASSPLQTQETQYF
TRBJ1-4 | few | . | TRBV2 | TGTGCCAGCAATCGAGTGGGCGGCACTAATGAAAAACTGTTTTTT | CASNRVGGTNEKLFF
TRBJ1-4 | . | TRBD1 | TRBV11-2 | TGTGCCAGCAGCTTAGGACGAGATACAGGGGTGAGGGAAAAACTGTTTTTT | CASSLGRDTGVREKLFF
TRBJ2-7 | . | . | TRBV5-1 | TGCGCCAGCAGCTTTGCCGTGGGGGAGACCTACGAGCAGTACTTC | CASSFAVGETYEQYF
TRBJ1-1 | few | . | TRBV28 | TGTGCCAGCTACAGGCGGGTAGACACTGAAGCTTTCTTT | CASYRRVDTEAFF
TRBJ2-5 | large | . | TRBV2 | TGTGCCAGCAGTTACAGGGAGACCCAGTACTTC | CASSYRETQYF
TRBJ2-1 | . | . | TRBV19 | TGTGCCAGTAGTATGTCGCAACGGGGTGAGCAGTTCTTC | CASSMSQRGEQFF
TRBJ2-3 | . | . | TRBV6-5 | TGTGCCAGCAGCCAGGACAGAGCAGATACGCAGTATTTT | CASSQDRADTQYF
TRBJ1-2 | . | TRBD1 | TRBV6-5 | TGTGCCAGCAGAAAAGACGGGACAGCAATTGATGGCTACACCTTC | CASRKDGTAIDGYTF
TRBJ2-3 | . | TRBD2 | TRBV11-1 | TGTGCCACTAAGGGACTAGCGGGAGGAGATACGCAGTATTTT | CATKGLAGGDTQYF
TRBJ1-2 | few | . | TRBV2 | TGTGCCATCCTAAGCGATAAACAGGGAGGCGGCTACACCTTC | CAILSDKQGGGYTF
TRBJ2-5 | . | . | TRBV7-2 | TGTGCCAGCAGCCCTGGACGGTTCCAAGAGACCCAGTACTTC | CASSPGRFQETQYF
TRBJ1-5 | few | . | TRBV18 | TGTGCCAGCTCACCCGGGGGCGGCAATCAGCCCCAGCATTTT | CASSPGGGNQPQHF
TRBJ1-1 | . | . | TRBV13 | TGTGCCAGCAGCTTAGAAAGGAACACTGAAGCTTTCTTT | CASSLERNTEAFF
TRBJ1-1 | . | . | TRBV28 | TGTGCCAGCAGTTCCCCTACTGAAGCTTTCTTT | CASSSPTEAFF
TRBJ2-7 | . | TRBD1 | TRBV5-1 | TGCGCCAGCAGCTTGAGGGACAGGGAAACGTACGAGCAGTACTTC | CASSLRDRETYEQYF
TRBJ1-1 | . | . | TRBV2 | TGTGCCAGCAGTGAACCTTACACTGAAGCTTTCTTT | CASSEPYTEAFF
TRBJ1-5 | . | . | TRBV19 | TGTGCCAGTAGTATAGGGGGTGGGCAGCCCCAGCATTTT | CASSIGGGQPQHF
TRBJ2-1 | . | . | TRBV9 | TGTGCCAGCAGCCTCACAGGGAATCCCTACAATGAGCAGTTCTTC | CASSLTGNPYNEQFF
TRBJ2-5 | . | TRBD2 | TRBV25-1 | TGTGCCAGCAGTGGGGGAGGGGAGACCCAGTACTTC | CASSGGGETQYF
TRBJ2-7 | . | . | TRBV6-1 | TGTGCCAGCAGTGGCGGGCGAAACCACCAGCAGTACTTC | CASSGGRNHQQYF
TRBJ2-3 | . | TRBD1 | TRBV15 | TGTGCCACCAGCAGGACCGGGACAGGGGGCGAAGATACGCAGTATTTT | CATSRTGTGGEDTQYF
TRBJ2-7 | . | . | TRBV6-1 | TGTGCCAGCAGTGAGGGCGACGGCTACGAGCAGTACTTC | CASSEGDGYEQYF
TRBJ1-2 | . | TRBD1 | TRBV5-4 | TGTGCCAGCACCTCCCCGAGTGGGGGCCGACAGGGGCAGAGTTCCTTC | CASTSPSGGRQGQSSF
TRBJ1-4 | once | . | TRBV2 | TGTGCCAGCAGTGACAGGGCAGCGGATGAAAAACTGTTTTTT | CASSDRAADEKLFF
TRBJ1-5 | once | . | TRBV30 | TGTGCCTGGAGTTCGGGACAAGACAATCAGCCCCAGCATTTT | CAWSSGQDNQPQHF
TRBJ1-4 | . | . | TRBV30 | TGTGCCTGGAGAGGTCACACCAGGGATGAAAAACTGTTTTTT | CAWRGHTRDEKLFF
TRBJ1-6 | . | . | TRBV28 | TGTGCCAGCAGTTTTTGGGAGGGCGTCCCACCCCTCCACTTT | CASSFWEGVPPLHF
TRBJ2-7 | once | . | TRBV19 | TGTGCCAGTAGTATATTTGGGAGCTACGAGCAGTACTTC | CASSIFGSYEQYF
TRBJ1-3 | . | . | TRBV5-4 | TGTGCCAGCAGCCCTGGGGGTTCTGGAAACACCATATATTTT | CASSPGGSGNTIYF
TRBJ2-7 | . | . | TRBV18 | TGTGCCAGCTCACCTTTACGGGAGCGGACCTACGAGCAGTACTTC | CASSPLRERTYEQYF
TRBJ2-7 | once | TRBD2 | TRBV5-6 | TGTGCCAGCAGCTCGGGGGGTGAGCAGTACTTC | CASSSGGEQYF
TRBJ1-1 | . | . | TRBV5-8 | TGTGCCAGCAGCCTATACAGGGACCAAGTAAACACTGAAGCTTTCTTT | CASSLYRDQVNTEAFF
TRBJ2-7 | . | . | TRBV6-6 | TGTGCCAGCAGGACCTTTTCGGACGGTTCCTACGAGCAGTACTTC | CASRTFSDGSYEQYF
TRBJ2-7 | once | TRBD1 | TRBV5-1 | TGCGCCAGCAGCTTTACAGGGGCCGAGCAGTACTTC | CASSFTGAEQYF
TRBJ2-7 | . | . | TRBV7-9 | TGTGCCAGCAGTCCCCCGGACAGCCTCTTTCGCGAGCAGTACTTC | CASSPPDSLFREQYF
TRBJ1-1 | few | . | TRBV30 | TGTGCCTACCGCTTACAACAAGCTTTCTTT | CAYRLQQAFF
TRBJ1-2 | . | . | TRBV6-1 | TGTGCCAGCAGTGACGGTTTCTACTATGGCTACACCTTC | CASSDGFYYGYTF